This TCR beta chain was sequenced during a study of blood T cell repertoires in COVID-19. Trimming removed 3 bases from V and 11 bases from J, with 18 bases in between. The germline CDR1 and CDR2 sequences are SGHDT and YYEEEE. CDR3 size: 14 residues. Per the original data handling: Reference gene primer amplification yielded estimated nucleated cell counts. The method was immunoSEQ multiplex PCR; TCRdb's version includes in-frame clones alone and lacks a portion of them. Clone size and V and J calls were adopted from that table, with D and trimming inferred from the DNA. This sample carries 130,000 to 150,000 clones, roughly 80% of them seen once, and the ten largest clones take over 6.5%.

The sequenced sample consisted of peripheral blood. This chain joins TRBV5-6 and TRBJ1-5; a possible D gene is TRBD1 (5 bases). The receptor's source is a man aged 50 to 60 with active or convalescent COVID-19. CDR3 coding DNA: TGTGCCAGCAGCTGGCGAAGAGAAGGGGCAGCCCAGCATTTT. Protein: CASSWRREGAAQHF. Supplemented by reference TRBV5-6 and TRBJ1-5, the full variable domain reads DAGVTQSPTHLIKTRGQQVTLRCSPKSGHDTVSWYQQALGQGPQFIFQYYEEEERQRGNFPDRFSGHQFPNYSSELNVNALLLGDSALYLCASSWRREGAAQHFGDGTRLSIL.